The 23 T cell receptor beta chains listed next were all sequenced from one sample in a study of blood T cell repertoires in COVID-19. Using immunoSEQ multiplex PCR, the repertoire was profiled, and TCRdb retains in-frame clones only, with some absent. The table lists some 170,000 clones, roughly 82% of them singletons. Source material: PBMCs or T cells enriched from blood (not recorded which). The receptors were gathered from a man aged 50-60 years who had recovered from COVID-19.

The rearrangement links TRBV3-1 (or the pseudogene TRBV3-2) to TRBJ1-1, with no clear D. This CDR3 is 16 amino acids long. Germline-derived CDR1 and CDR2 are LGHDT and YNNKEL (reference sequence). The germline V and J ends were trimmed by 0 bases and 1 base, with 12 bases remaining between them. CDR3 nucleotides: TGTGCCAGCAGCCAAGATCTAGGCAGACCGAACACTGAAGCTTTCTTT. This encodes CASSQDLGRPNTEAFF.

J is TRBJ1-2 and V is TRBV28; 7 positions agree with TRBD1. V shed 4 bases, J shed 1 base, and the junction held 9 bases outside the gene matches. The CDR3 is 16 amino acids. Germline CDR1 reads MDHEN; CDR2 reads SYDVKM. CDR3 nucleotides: TGTGCCAGCAGTTCCCCCGACAGGGACGATAACTATGGCTACACCTTC. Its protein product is CASSSPDRDDNYGYTF.

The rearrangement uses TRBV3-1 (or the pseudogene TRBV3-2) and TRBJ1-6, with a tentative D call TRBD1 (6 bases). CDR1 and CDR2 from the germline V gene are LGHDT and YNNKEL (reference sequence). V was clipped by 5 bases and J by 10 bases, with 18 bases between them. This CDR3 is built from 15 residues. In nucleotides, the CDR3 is TGTGCCAGCAGCATGGGGGCAGGGGTAAGGTCACCCCTCCACTTT. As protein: CASSMGAGVRSPLHF.

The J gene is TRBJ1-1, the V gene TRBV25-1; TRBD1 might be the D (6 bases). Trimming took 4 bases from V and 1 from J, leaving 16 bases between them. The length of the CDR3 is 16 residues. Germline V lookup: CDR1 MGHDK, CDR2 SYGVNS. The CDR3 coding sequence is TGTGCCAGCAGTGGGACGACCGGGACACCGAACACTGAAGCTTTCTTT. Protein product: CASSGTTGTPNTEAFF.

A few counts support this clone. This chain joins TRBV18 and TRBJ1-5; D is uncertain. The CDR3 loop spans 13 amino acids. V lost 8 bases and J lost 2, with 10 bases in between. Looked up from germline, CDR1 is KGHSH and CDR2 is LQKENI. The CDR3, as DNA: TGTGCCAGCCGCCCCTCGGGCAATCAGCCCCAGCATTTT. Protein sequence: CASRPSGNQPQHF. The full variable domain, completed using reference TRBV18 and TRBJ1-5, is NAGVMQNPRHLVRRRGQEARLRCSPMKGHSHVYWYRQLPEEGLKFMVYLQKENIIDESGMPKERFSAEFPKEGPSILRIQQVVRGDSAAYFCASRPSGNQPQHFGDGTRLSIL.

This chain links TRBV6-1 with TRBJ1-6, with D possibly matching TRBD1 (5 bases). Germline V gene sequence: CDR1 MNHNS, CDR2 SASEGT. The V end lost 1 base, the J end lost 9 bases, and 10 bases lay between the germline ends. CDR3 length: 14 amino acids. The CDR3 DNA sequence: TGTGCCAGCAGTGAAGTCGGTAGGGGTTCACCCCTCCACTTT. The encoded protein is CASSEVGRGSPLHF.

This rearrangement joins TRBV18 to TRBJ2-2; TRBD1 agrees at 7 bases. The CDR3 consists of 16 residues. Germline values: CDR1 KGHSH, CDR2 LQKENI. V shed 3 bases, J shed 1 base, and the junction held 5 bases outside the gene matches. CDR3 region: CASSPTGTENTGELFF. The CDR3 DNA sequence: TGTGCCAGCTCACCGACCGGGACAGAGAACACCGGGGAGCTGTTTTTT.

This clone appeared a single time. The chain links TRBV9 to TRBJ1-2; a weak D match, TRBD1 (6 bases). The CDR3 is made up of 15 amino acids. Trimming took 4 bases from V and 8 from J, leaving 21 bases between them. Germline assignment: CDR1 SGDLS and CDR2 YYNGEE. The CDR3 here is CASSPRGGGGMGYTF. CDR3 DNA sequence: TGTGCCAGCAGCCCCAGAGGGGGAGGGGGGATGGGCTACACCTTC.

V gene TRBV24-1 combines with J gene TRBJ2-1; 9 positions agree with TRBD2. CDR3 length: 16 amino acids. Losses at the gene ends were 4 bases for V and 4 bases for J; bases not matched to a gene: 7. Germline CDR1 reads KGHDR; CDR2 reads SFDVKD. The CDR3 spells CATSDPLAGVYNEQFF. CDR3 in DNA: TGTGCCACCAGTGACCCACTAGCGGGTGTTTACAATGAGCAGTTCTTC.

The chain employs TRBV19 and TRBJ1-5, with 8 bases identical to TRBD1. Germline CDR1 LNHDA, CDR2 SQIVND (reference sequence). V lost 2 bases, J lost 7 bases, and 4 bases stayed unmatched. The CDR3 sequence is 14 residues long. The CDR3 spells CASSITTGVQPQHF. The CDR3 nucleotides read TGTGCCAGTAGTATAACGACAGGGGTGCAGCCCCAGCATTTT.

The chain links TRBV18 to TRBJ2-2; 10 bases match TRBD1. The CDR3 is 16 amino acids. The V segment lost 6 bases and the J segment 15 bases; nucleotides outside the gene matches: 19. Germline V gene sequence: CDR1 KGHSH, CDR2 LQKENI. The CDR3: CASSPIVTQTGQGMFF. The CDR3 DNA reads TGTGCCAGCTCTCCAATCGTTACTCAGACGGGACAGGGGATGTTTTTT.

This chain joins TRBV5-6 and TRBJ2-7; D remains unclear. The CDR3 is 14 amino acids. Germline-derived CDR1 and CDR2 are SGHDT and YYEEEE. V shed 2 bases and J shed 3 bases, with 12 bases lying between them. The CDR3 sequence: CASSLPAGIYEQYF. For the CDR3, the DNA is TGTGCCAGCAGCTTACCGGCAGGCATCTACGAGCAGTACTTC.

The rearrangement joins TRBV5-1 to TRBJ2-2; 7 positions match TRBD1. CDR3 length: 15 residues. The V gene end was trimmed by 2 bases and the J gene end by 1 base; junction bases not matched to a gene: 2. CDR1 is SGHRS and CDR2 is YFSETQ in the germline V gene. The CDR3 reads CASSFGTENTGELFF. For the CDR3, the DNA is TGCGCCAGCAGCTTCGGGACAGAGAACACCGGGGAGCTGTTTTTT. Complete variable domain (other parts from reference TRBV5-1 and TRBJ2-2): KAGVTQTPRYLIKTRGQQVTLSCSPISGHRSVSWYQQTPGQGLQFLFEYFSETQRNKGNFPGRFSGRQFSNSRSEMNVSTLELGDSALYLCASSFGTENTGELFFGEGSRLTVL.

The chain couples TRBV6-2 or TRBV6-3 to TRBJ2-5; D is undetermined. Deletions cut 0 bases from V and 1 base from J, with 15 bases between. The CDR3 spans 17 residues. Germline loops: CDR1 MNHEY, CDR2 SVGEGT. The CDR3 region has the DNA TGTGCCAGCAGTTACTCGACAAAACTGCTATTCCAAGAGACCCAGTACTTC. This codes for CASSYSTKLLFQETQYF.

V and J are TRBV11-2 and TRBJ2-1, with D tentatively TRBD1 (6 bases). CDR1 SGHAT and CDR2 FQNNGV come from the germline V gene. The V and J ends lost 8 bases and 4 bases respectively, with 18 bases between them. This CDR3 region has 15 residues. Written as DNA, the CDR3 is TGTGCCAGCCGATCACAGGGAAGTGAATACAATGAGCAGTTCTTC. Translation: CASRSQGSEYNEQFF.

Written as DNA, the CDR3 is TGTGCCAGTAGCTTTGGGACAGGGAAAAATCAGCCCCAGCATTTT. Translation: CASSFGTGKNQPQHF. This chain uses TRBV19 with TRBJ1-5, with 9 bases lining up with TRBD1. Looked up from germline, CDR1 is LNHDA and CDR2 is SQIVND (reference sequence). This CDR3 has 15 amino acids. V lost 6 bases and J lost 4; bases outside the gene matches: 7.

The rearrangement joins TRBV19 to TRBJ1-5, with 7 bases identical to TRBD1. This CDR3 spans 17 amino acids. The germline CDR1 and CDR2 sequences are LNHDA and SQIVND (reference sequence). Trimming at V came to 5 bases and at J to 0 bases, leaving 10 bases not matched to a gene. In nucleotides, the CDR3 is TGTGCCAGTAGTCCAGGGACAGTACCCTATAGCAATCAGCCCCAGCATTTT. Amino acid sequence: CASSPGTVPYSNQPQHF.

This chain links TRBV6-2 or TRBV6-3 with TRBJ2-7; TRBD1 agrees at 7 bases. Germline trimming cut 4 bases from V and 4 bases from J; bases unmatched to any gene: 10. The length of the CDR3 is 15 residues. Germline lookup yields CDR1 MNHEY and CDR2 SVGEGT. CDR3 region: CASSSPRTGFYEQYF. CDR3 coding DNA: TGTGCCAGCAGTTCACCCCGGACAGGTTTTTACGAGCAGTACTTC.

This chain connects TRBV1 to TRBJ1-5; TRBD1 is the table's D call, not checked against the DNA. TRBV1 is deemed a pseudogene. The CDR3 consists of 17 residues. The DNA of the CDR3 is TGCACCAGCAGCCAAGATGACAGGGGGTTTGGCAATCAGCCCCAGCATTTT. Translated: CTSSQDDRGFGNQPQHF.

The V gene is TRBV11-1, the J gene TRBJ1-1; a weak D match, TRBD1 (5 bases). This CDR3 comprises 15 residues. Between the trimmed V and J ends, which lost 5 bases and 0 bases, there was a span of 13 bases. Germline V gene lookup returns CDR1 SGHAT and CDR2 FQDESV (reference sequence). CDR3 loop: CASSRKGVVNTEAFF. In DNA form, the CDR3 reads TGTGCCAGCAGCCGTAAAGGGGTGGTGAACACTGAAGCTTTCTTT.

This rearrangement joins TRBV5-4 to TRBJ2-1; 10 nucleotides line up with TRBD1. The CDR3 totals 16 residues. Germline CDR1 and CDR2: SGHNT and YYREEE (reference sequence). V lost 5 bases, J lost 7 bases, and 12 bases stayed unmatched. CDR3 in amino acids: CASRFTTGGQGNEQFF. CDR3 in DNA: TGTGCCAGCAGATTTACGACAGGGGGCCAGGGGAATGAGCAGTTCTTC.

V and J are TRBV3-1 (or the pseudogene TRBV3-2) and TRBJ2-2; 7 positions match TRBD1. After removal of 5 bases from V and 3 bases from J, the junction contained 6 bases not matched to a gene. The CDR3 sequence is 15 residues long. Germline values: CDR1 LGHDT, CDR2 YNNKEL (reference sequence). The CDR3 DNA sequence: TGTGCCAGCAGCTCTAGGGGGCTTGACACCGGGGAGCTGTTTTTT. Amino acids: CASSSRGLDTGELFF.

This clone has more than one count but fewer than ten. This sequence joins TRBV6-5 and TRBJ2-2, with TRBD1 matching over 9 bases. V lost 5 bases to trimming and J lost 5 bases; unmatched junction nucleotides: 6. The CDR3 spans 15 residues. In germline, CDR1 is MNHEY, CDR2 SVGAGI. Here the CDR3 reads CASSSAGTGTGELFF. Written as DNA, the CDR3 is TGTGCCAGCAGTAGTGCCGGGACAGGGACCGGGGAGCTGTTTTTT.